This T cell receptor beta chain was sequenced during a study of blood T cell repertoires in COVID-19. Study-wide context: Italy, Spain and the United States were the sources of the convalescent and acute COVID-19 samples. T cells, B-cell-depleted T cells, or PBMCs provided the cDNA or gDNA that served as material.

This clone was detected only once. Authors' processing steps: The assay estimated nucleated cells by amplifying reference gene primers. Assay: immunoSEQ multiplex PCR; the TCRdb copy retains only in-frame clones and omits some. V and J calls and clone size follow that table, whereas D and trimming were derived from the DNA. This sample has around 140,000 clones, with 65% to 85% found just once. The V and J ends lost 5 bases and 1 base respectively, with 14 bases between them. This CDR3 comprises 15 residues. Germline V gene lookup returns CDR1 SEHNR and CDR2 FQNEAQ (reference sequence). The sequenced sample was peripheral blood. The genes are TRBV7-9 and TRBJ2-5; D may be TRBD1 (6 bases). The clonotype was recovered from a woman in her sixties with acute or convalescent COVID-19. In DNA form, the CDR3 reads TGTGCCAGCAGCGACCTCGACAGGACCCAAGAGACCCAGTACTTC. Translating it yields CASSDLDRTQETQYF.